This T cell receptor beta chain derives from a study of shared clonotypes between healthy human individuals. Study observations and caveats: Sequencing depth was expected to influence donor clonotype sharing. About 5% of naive CD4 clonotypes were shared across a handful of donors.

This table comes from immunoSEQ multiplex PCR, and its TCRdb copy is limited to in-frame clones, with some not included. Altogether 1.4 million or so clones are present, around 98.5% being singletons, with the ten largest covering about 0.4%. V gave up 6 bases and J gave up 0 bases, with 6 bases separating them. This CDR3 is 13 amino acids long. Germline values: CDR1 SNHLY, CDR2 FYNNEI. In regard to this clone: Its antigen is still unknown.

The V gene is TRBV2, the J gene TRBJ1-5, with unresolved D. The sequence came from a man aged 25 to 45 in good health. The specimen sequenced was naive CD4+ T cells sorted from blood. Documented subset: CD45RA+ positively selected. The chain's CDR3 is CASSANSNQPQHF. CDR3 nucleotides: TGTGCCAGCAGCGCGAATAGCAATCAGCCCCAGCATTTT.